The 7 T cell receptor beta chains below come from one sample, sequenced in a study of T-cell memory formation after mild COVID-19. TCRdb itself ran the 5' RACE reads through MiXCR, one entry per CDR3 protein. Among 280,000 or so distinct CDR3 sequences listed, roughly 18% were seen once. The sample taken for sequencing was PBMCs or a T cell subset sorted from them (not recorded which). These TCRs come from a man aged 18-30 years who had mild COVID-19 (a few samples of this study predate the infection). Cell type and time point are not known.

Ten or more counts support this clonotype. This chain links TRBV19 with TRBJ2-7; TRBD2 might be the D (6 bases). The CDR3 runs to 18 residues. Germline CDR1 reads LNHDA; CDR2 reads SQIVND (reference sequence). V gave up 3 bases and J gave up 2 bases, with 23 bases separating them. CDR3 region: CASSMYPSAAGGTYEQYF. CDR3 DNA: TGTGCCAGTAGTATGTACCCGTCAGCGGCTGGAGGGACCTACGAGCAGTACTTC.

The chain combines TRBV7-8 with TRBJ2-7, with D perhaps given as TRBD1 or TRBD2 (5 bases each). The CDR3 consists of 16 residues. V lost 3 bases to trimming and J lost 4 bases, with 19 bases between them. The germline V gene has CDR1 SGHVS and CDR2 FQNEAQ. The DNA for the CDR3 is TGTGCCAGCAGCTTTACCAGGGAGAGTGGTCGGTACGAGCAGTACTTC. It yields the protein CASSFTRESGRYEQYF.

This clonotype has just a few counts. This chain joins TRBV25-1 and TRBJ1-1; 9 bases match TRBD1. The trim removed 5 bases at V and 6 bases at J, leaving 10 bases unmatched. Germline V CDR1 and CDR2: MGHDK, SYGVNS. This CDR3 comprises 15 residues. The CDR3 loop is CASSSTGGAGAEAFF. The CDR3 region has the DNA TGTGCCAGCAGTAGCACAGGGGGCGCGGGAGCTGAAGCTTTCTTT.

This clonotype appeared a few times. One junction end does not reproduce the germline sequence, and a read error may be involved. V usage is TRBV7-7 and J usage is TRBJ1-2, with D unresolved. CDR1 SSHAT and CDR2 FNYEAQ come from the germline V gene (reference sequence). The CDR3 has 13 amino acids. The CDR3 spells CASSNPSGSGYTF. In DNA form, the CDR3 reads TGTGCTAGCAGCAACCCGTCGGGGTCTGGCTACACCTTC.

This clonotype was counted between two and nine times. The chain uses TRBV10-3 and TRBJ1-5; D is unclear. The germline gives CDR1 ENHRY, CDR2 SYGVKD. Between the trimmed V and J ends, which lost 2 bases and 2 bases, there was a span of 13 bases. The CDR3 covers 16 residues. The CDR3 nucleotides are TGTGCCATCAGTGAGGGTAGTCAGAGAGGCAATCAGCCCCAGCATTTT. This codes for CAISEGSQRGNQPQHF.

The V call is TRBV6-1, the J call TRBJ2-5; D could derive from TRBD1 or TRBD2 (6 bases each). This CDR3 contains 12 residues. V was shortened by 11 bases and J by 5 bases, with 15 bases between the two germline ends. The V gene's germline CDR1 is MNHNS and CDR2 SASEGT. CDR3 in amino acids: CALGGLKETQYF. Here the CDR3 DNA reads TGTGCCCTAGGGGGACTGAAGGAGACCCAGTACTTC.

This chain connects TRBV4-2 to TRBJ1-4, with 10 bases aligning to TRBD1. V was pared by 3 bases and J by 7 bases, with 5 bases of the junction left unmatched. CDR3 size: 15 residues. Looked up from germline, CDR1 is LGHNA and CDR2 is YNFKEQ. CDR3 nucleotide sequence: TGTGCCAGCAGCCAGGGGACAGGGGAGGCTGAAAAACTGTTTTTT. The encoded protein is CASSQGTGEAEKLFF.